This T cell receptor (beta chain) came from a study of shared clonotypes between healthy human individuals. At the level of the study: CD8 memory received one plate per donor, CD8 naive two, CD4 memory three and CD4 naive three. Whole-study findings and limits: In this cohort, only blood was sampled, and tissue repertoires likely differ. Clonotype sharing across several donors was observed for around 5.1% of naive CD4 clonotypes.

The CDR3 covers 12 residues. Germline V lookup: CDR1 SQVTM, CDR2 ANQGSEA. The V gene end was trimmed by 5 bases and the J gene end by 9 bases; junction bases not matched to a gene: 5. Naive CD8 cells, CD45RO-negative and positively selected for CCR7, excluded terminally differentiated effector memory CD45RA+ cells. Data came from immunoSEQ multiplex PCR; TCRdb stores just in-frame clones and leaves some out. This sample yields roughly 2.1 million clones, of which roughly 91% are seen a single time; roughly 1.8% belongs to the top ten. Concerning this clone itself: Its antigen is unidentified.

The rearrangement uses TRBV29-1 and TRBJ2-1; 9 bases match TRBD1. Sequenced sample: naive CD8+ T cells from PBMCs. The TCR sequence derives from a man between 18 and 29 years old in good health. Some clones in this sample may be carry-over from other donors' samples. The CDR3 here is CSVSGQGTEQFF. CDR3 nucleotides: TGCAGCGTTTCGGGACAGGGAACTGAGCAGTTCTTC.